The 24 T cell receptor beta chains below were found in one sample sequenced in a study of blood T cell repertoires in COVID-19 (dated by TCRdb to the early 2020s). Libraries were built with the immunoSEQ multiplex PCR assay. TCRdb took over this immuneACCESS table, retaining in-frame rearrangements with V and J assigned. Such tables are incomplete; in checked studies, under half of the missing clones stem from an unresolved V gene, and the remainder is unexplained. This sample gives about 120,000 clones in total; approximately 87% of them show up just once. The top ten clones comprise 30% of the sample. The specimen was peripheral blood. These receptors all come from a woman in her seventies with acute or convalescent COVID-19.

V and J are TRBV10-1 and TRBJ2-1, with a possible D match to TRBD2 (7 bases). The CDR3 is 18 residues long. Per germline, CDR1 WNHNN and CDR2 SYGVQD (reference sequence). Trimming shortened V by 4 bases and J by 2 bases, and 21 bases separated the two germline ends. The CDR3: CASSVAPTGGHPYNEQFF. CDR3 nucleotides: TGCGCCAGCAGTGTAGCCCCTACCGGGGGGCACCCCTACAATGAGCAGTTCTTC.

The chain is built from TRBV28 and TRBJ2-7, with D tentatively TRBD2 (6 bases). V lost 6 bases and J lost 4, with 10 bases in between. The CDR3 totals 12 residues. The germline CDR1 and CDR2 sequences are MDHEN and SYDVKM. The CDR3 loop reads CASRGTEYEQYF. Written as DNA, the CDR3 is TGTGCCAGCAGGGGGACTGAATACGAGCAGTACTTC.

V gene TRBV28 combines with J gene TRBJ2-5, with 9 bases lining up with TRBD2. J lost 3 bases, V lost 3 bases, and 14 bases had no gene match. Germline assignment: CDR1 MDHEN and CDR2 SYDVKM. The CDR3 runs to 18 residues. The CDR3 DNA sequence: TGTGCCAGCAGTTTGAGGCGGGGGGGCCGGGATGGAAAAGAGACCCAGTACTTC. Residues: CASSLRRGGRDGKETQYF.

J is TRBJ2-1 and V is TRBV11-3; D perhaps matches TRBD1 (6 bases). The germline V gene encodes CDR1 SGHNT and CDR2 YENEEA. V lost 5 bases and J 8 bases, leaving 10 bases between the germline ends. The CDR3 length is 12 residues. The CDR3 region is CASSPGVHEQFF. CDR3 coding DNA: TGTGCCAGCAGCCCAGGGGTCCATGAGCAGTTCTTC.

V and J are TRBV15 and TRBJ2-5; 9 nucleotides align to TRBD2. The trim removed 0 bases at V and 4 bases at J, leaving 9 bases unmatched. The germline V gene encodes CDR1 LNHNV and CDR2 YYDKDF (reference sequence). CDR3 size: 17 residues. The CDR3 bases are TGTGCCACCAGCAGAGATTCTAGCGGGGCGTTTGGAGAGACCCAGTACTTC. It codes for CATSRDSSGAFGETQYF.

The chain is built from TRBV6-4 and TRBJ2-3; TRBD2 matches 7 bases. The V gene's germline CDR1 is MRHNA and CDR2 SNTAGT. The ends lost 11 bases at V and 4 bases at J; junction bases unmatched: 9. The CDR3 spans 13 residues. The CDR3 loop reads CACVGGSADTQYF. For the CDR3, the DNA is TGTGCCTGCGTGGGGGGGTCAGCAGATACGCAGTATTTT.

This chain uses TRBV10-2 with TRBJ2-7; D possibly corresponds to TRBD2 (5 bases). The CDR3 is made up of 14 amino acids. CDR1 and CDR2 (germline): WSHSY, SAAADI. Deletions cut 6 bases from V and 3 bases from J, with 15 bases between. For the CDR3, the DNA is TGCGCCAGCAGCCCCGCCCGGGGTTACTACGAGCAGTACTTC. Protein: CASSPARGYYEQYF.

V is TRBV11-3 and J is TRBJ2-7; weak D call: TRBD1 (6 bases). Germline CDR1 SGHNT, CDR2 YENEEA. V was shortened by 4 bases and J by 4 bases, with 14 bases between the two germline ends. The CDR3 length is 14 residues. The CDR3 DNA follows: TGTGCCAGCAGCTCGGGACACGTACCATACGAGCAGTACTTC. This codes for CASSSGHVPYEQYF. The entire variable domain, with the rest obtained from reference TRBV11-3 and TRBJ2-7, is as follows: EAGVVQSPRYKIIEKKQPVAFWCNPISGHNTLYWYLQNLGQGPELLIRYENEEAVDDSQLPKDRFSAERLKGVDSTLKIQPAELGDSAVYLCASSSGHVPYEQYFGPGTRLTVT.

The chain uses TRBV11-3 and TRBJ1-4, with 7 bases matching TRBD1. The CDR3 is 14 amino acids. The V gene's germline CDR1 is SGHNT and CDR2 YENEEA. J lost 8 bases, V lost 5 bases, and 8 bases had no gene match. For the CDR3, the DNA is TGTGCCAGCAGCCTACAGGGGCCCCTAGAAAAACTGTTTTTT. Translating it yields CASSLQGPLEKLFF. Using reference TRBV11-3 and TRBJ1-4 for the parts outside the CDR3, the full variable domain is EAGVVQSPRYKIIEKKQPVAFWCNPISGHNTLYWYLQNLGQGPELLIRYENEEAVDDSQLPKDRFSAERLKGVDSTLKIQPAELGDSAVYLCASSLQGPLEKLFFGSGTQLSVL.

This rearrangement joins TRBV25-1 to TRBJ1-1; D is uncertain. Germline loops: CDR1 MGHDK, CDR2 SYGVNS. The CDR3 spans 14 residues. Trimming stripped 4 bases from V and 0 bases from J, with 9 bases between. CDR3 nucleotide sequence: TGTGCCAGCAGTGCGTCTCCAGTGAACACTGAAGCTTTCTTT. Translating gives CASSASPVNTEAFF. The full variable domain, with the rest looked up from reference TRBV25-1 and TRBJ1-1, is EADIYQTPRYLVIGTGKKITLECSQTMGHDKMYWYQQDPGMELHLIHYSYGVNSTEKGDLSSESTVSRIRTEHFPLTLESARPSHTSQYLCASSASPVNTEAFFGQGTRLTVV.

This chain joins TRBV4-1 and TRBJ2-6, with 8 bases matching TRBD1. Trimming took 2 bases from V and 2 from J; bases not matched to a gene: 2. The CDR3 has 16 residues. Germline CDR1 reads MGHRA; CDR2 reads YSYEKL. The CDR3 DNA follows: TGCGCCAGCAGCCAACCGGACAGGGCTGGGGCCAACGTCCTGACTTTC. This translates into CASSQPDRAGANVLTF.

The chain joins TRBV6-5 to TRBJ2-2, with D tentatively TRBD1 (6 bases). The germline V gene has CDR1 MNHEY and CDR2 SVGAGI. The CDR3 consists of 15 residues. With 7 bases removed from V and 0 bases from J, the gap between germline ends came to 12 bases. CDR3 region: CASIRGTPNTGELFF. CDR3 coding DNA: TGTGCCAGCATTAGGGGGACACCGAACACCGGGGAGCTGTTTTTT.

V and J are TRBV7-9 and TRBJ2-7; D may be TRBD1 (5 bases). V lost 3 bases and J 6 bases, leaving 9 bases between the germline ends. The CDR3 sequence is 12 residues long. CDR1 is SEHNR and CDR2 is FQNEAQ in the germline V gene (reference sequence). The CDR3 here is CASSFQGTEQYF. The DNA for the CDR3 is TGTGCCAGCAGCTTCCAGGGCACCGAGCAGTACTTC.

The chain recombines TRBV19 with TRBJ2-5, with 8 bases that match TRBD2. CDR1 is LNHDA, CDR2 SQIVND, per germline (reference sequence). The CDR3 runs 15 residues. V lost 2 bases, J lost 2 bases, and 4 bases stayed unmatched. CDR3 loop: CASSISTSEQETQYF. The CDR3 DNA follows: TGTGCCAGTAGTATATCGACTAGCGAGCAAGAGACCCAGTACTTC.

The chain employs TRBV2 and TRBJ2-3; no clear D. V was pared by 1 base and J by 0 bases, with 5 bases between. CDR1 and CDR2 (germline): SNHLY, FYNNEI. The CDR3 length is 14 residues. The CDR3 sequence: CASSEGQSTDTQYF. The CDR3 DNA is TGTGCCAGCAGTGAAGGACAAAGCACAGATACGCAGTATTTT.

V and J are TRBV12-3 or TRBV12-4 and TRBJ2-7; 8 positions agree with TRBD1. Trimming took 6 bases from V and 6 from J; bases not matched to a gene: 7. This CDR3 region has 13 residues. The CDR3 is CASRLDRVGEQYF. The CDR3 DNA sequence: TGTGCCAGCAGGTTGGACAGGGTTGGCGAGCAGTACTTC.

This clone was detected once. The CDR3 DNA reads as TGCGCCAGCAGCAACACAGGAAGCTCTGGAAACACCATATATTTT. It encodes CASSNTGSSGNTIYF. The rearrangement uses TRBV4-1 and TRBJ1-3; the D gene is possibly TRBD1 (5 bases). The germline V and J ends were trimmed by 5 bases and 0 bases, with 11 bases remaining between them. The length of the CDR3 is 15 residues. CDR1 MGHRA and CDR2 YSYEKL come from the germline V gene.

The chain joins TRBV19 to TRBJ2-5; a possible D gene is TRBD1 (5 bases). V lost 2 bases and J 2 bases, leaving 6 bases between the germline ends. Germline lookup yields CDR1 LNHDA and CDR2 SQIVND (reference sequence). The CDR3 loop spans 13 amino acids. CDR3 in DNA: TGTGCCAGTAGTATAAAGGGGCAAGAGACCCAGTACTTC. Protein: CASSIKGQETQYF.

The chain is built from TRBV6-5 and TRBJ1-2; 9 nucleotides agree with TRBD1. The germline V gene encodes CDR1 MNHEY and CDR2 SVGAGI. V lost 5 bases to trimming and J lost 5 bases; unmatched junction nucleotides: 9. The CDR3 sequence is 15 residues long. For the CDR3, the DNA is TGTGCCAGCAGTCTATCGACAGGGGGTGGATATGGCTACACCTTC. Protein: CASSLSTGGGYGYTF.

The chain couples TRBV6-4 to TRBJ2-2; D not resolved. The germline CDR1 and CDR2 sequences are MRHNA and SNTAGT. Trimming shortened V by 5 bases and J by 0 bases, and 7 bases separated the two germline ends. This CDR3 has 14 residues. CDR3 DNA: TGTGCCAGCAGTATCAAGCCGAACACCGGGGAGCTGTTTTTT. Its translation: CASSIKPNTGELFF.

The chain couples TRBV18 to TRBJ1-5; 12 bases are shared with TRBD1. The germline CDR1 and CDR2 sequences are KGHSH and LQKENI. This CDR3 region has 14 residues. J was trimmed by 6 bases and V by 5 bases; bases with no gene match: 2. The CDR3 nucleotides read TGTGCCAGCTCAGCGGGACAGGGGGCTCAGCCCCAGCATTTT. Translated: CASSAGQGAQPQHF.

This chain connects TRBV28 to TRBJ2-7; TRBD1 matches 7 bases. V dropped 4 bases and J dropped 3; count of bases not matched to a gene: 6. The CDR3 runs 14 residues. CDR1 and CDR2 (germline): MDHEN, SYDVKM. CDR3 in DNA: TGTGCCAGCAGTTCGGGACAGATGAGCTACGAGCAGTACTTC. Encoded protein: CASSSGQMSYEQYF.

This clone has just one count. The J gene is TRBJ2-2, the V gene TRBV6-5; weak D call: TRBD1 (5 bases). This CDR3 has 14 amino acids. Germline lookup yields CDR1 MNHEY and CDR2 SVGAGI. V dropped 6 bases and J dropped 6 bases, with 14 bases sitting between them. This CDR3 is CASRPRVLPGELFF. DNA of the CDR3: TGTGCCAGCAGGCCCAGGGTTCTCCCCGGGGAGCTGTTTTTT.

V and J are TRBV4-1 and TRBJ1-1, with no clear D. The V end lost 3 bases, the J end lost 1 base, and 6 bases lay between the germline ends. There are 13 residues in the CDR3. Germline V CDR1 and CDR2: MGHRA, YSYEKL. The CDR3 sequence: CASSHGGNTEAFF. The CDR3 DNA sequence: TGCGCCAGCAGCCACGGAGGGAACACTGAAGCTTTCTTT.